The 5 T cell receptor beta chains reported below all come from one sample, sequenced in a study of control samples from healthy donors and cancer patients. The protocol was immunoSEQ multiplex PCR, while the TCRdb copy is restricted to in-frame clones and leaves out a portion. The repertoire includes roughly 59,000 clones, roughly 90% of them detected once, and about 1.7% sits in the top ten. The sample consisted of PBMCs. The receptors were gathered from a middle-aged man with colorectal cancer.

This rearrangement joins TRBV15 to TRBJ2-1; 7 nucleotides align to TRBD2. Germline CDR1 reads LNHNV; CDR2 reads YYDKDF (reference sequence). The CDR3 extends over 15 amino acids. After removal of 7 bases from V and 7 bases from J, the junction contained 13 bases not matched to a gene. The CDR3 nucleotides are TGTGCCACCACCCTGCAGCGGGGTCTAGGGAATGAGCAGTTCTTC. It is translated as CATTLQRGLGNEQFF.

The J gene is TRBJ2-1, the V gene TRBV11-2, with 12 positions matching TRBD2. The junction had 10 bases not matched to a gene; V was cut back by 5 bases and J by 5 bases. Germline V gene lookup returns CDR1 SGHAT and CDR2 FQNNGV. The length of the CDR3 is 17 residues. This CDR3 is CASSITRLAGGHNEQFF. CDR3 coding DNA: TGTGCCAGCAGCATAACCCGGCTAGCGGGGGGGCACAATGAGCAGTTCTTC.

V and J are TRBV18 and TRBJ1-2; 7 bases align to TRBD1. The germline CDR1 and CDR2 sequences are KGHSH and LQKENI. This CDR3 comprises 14 residues. V trimming: 0 bases; J trimming: 4 bases; junction bases outside the gene matches: 2. The DNA for the CDR3 is TGTGCCAGCTCACCACCCGGGACAGCCTATGGCTACACCTTC. This encodes CASSPPGTAYGYTF.

The rearrangement joins TRBV4-2 to TRBJ2-1, with 11 bases lining up with TRBD2. This CDR3 has 16 amino acids. Germline CDR1 reads LGHNA; CDR2 reads YNFKEQ. V was clipped by 7 bases and J by 7 bases; unmatched bases: 12. The CDR3 loop is CASTYSLAGVLNEQFF. DNA for the CDR3: TGTGCCAGCACCTACTCACTAGCGGGGGTTTTGAATGAGCAGTTCTTC.

This sequence joins TRBV30 and TRBJ1-3; TRBD1 aligns across 7 bases. The CDR3 covers 14 residues. With 3 bases clipped from V and 1 base from J, the junction kept 3 bases outside the gene matches. Germline CDR1 is GTSNPN and CDR2 is SVGIG (reference sequence). The CDR3 nucleotides are TGTGCCTGGAGCCCGACAGGGTCTGGAAACACCATATATTTT. Its protein product is CAWSPTGSGNTIYF.